The clone carrying this T cell receptor (beta chain) was observed a handful of times. Its antigen is still unknown. These data come from a study of human T cells and chemical hapten exposure. At the level of the study: Slight volume differences across pooled libraries mainly accounted for varying per-sample TCR yields.

Attachment of unique molecular identifiers to individual cDNA molecules was performed in the library. How the authors handled the data: Counts of TCRs in each sample centred on a median of about 99,000 and extended from approximately 21,000 to 630,000. Using its own MiXCR run on the 5' RACE reads, TCRdb lists one record per CDR3 protein. In this record, the V and J calls reflect TCRdb's handling and not the investigators' own analysis. The sample has fewer than 150,000 distinct CDR3 sequences; 15% to 20% are singletons. Unfractionated whole blood yielded the extracted total RNA. V lost 2 bases to trimming and J lost 4 bases, with 16 bases between them. The CDR3 extends over 16 amino acids. Study-wide results and caveats: Counts of TCRs above 1 in 1000 frequency stayed unchanged with DPC sensitization.

The TCR was taken from a human donor in good health. The genes are TRBV23-1 and TRBJ2-3, with D maybe TRBD2 (6 bases). TRBV23-1 is recorded as an ORF, its role being uncertain. CDR3 loop: CASSQDLGGTADTQYF. The DNA for the CDR3 is TGCGCCAGCAGTCAAGATTTGGGCGGGACGGCAGATACGCAGTATTTT.